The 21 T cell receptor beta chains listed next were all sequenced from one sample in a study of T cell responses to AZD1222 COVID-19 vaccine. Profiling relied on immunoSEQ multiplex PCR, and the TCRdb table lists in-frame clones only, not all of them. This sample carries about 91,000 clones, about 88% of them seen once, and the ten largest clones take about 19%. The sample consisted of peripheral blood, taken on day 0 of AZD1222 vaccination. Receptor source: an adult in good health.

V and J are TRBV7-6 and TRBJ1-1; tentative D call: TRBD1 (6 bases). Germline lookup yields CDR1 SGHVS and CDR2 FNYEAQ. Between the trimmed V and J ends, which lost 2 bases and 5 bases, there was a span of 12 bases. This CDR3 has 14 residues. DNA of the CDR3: TGTGCCAGCAGCTTAAGGGGGGATAGGACTGAAGCTTTCTTT. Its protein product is CASSLRGDRTEAFF.

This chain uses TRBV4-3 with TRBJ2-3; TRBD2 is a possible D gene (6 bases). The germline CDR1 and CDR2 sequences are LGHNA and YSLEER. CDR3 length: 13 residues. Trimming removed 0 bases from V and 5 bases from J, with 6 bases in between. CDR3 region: CASSQEGGDTQYF. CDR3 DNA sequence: TGCGCCAGCAGCCAAGAGGGGGGAGATACGCAGTATTTT.

The CDR3, as DNA: TGTGCCAGCAGCTTAGCGGTCCAGAGTGAGCAGTTCTTC. Translated, it gives CASSLAVQSEQFF. V is TRBV7-2 and J is TRBJ2-1, with D hard to call. Deletions cut 0 bases from V and 9 bases from J, with 9 bases between. This CDR3 comprises 13 residues. In germline, CDR1 is SGHTA, CDR2 FQGNSA.

The CDR3 DNA follows: TGTGCCAGCAGGAAGGAGTCTAGAGATACGCAGTATTTT. Translation gives CASRKESRDTQYF. V is TRBV7-2 and J is TRBJ2-3; D is uncertain. V was pared by 6 bases and J by 5 bases, with 12 bases between. CDR1 is SGHTA and CDR2 is FQGNSA in the germline V gene. The CDR3 consists of 13 residues.

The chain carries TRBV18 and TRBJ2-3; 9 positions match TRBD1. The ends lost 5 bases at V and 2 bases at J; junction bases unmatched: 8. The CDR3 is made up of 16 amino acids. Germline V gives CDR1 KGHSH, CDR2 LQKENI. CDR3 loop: CASSSLGQGPTDTQYF. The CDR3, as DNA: TGTGCCAGCTCATCACTCGGACAGGGGCCCACAGATACGCAGTATTTT. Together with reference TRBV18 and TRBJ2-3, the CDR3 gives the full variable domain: NAGVMQNPRHLVRRRGQEARLRCSPMKGHSHVYWYRQLPEEGLKFMVYLQKENIIDESGMPKERFSAEFPKEGPSILRIQQVVRGDSAAYFCASSSLGQGPTDTQYFGPGTRLTVL.

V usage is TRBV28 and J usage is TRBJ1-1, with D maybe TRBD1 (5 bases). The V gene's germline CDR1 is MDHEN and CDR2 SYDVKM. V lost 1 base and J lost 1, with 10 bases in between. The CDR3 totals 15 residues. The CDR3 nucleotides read TGTGCCAGCAGTTTATATTCTGGGGGGAACACTGAAGCTTTCTTT. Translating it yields CASSLYSGGNTEAFF.

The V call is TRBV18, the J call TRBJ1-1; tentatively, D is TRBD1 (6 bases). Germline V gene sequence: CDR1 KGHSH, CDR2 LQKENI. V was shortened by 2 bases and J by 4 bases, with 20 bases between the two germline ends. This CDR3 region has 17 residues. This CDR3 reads CASSPIAAGAVGTEAFF. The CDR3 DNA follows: TGTGCCAGCTCACCAATAGCGGCAGGGGCTGTTGGCACTGAAGCTTTCTTT.

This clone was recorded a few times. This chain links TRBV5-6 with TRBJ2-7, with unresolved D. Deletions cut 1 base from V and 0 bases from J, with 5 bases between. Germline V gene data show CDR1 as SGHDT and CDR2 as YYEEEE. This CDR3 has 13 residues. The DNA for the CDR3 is TGTGCCAGCAGCTTGTTCAGCTCCTACGAGCAGTACTTC. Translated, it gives CASSLFSSYEQYF.

The CDR3 protein is CATSRDNQPQHF. CDR3 sequence (DNA): TGTGCCACCAGCAGAGATAACCAGCCCCAGCATTTT. This chain uses TRBV15 with TRBJ1-5; D is uncertain. V was cut by 0 bases and J by 7 bases, with 4 bases left in between. The CDR3 has 12 residues. Germline CDR1 reads LNHNV; CDR2 reads YYDKDF (reference sequence).

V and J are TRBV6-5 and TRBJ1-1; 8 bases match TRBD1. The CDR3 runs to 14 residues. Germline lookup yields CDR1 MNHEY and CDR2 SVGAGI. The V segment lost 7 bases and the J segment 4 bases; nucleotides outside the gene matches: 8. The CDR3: CASTRTGIGTEAFF. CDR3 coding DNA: TGTGCCAGCACCAGGACAGGGATCGGCACTGAAGCTTTCTTT.

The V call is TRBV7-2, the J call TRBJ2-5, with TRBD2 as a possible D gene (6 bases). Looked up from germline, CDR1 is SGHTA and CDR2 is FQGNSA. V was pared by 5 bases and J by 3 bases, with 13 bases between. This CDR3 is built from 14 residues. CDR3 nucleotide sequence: TGTGCCAGCAGCAGACGGTGGGGGGAAGAGACCCAGTACTTC. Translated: CASSRRWGEETQYF. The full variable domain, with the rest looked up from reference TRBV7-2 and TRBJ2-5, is GAGVSQSPSNKVTEKGKDVELRCDPISGHTALYWYRQSLGQGLEFLIYFQGNSAPDKSGLPSDRFSAERTGGSVSTLTIQRTQQEDSAVYLCASSRRWGEETQYFGPGTRLLVL.

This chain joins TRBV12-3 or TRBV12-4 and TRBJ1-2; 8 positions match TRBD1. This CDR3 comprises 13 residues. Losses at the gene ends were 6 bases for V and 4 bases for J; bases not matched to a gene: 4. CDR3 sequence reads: CASSQGTGYGYTF. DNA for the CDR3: TGTGCCAGCAGCCAGGGGACAGGCTATGGCTACACCTTC.

The CDR3 sequence: CASSRRVNTNEKLFF. CDR3 nucleotide sequence: TGTGCCAGCAGCCGCCGAGTCAATACTAATGAAAAACTGTTTTTT. The V gene is TRBV14, the J gene TRBJ1-4; D is ambiguous. The CDR3 totals 15 residues. V lost 4 bases to trimming and J lost 2 bases, with 11 bases between them. Germline V gene data show CDR1 as SGHDN and CDR2 as FVKESK.

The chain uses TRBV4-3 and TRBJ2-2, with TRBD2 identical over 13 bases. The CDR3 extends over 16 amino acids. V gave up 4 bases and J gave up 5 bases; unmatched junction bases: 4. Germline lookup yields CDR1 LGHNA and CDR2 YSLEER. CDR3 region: CASSRQLAGGTGELFF. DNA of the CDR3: TGCGCCAGCAGCCGTCAACTAGCGGGAGGGACCGGGGAGCTGTTTTTT.

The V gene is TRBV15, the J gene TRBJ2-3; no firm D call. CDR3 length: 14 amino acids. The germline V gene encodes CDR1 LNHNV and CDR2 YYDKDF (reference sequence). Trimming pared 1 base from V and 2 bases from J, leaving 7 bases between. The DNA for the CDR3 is TGTGCCACCAGCAGAGCCCCATACACAGATACGCAGTATTTT. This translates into CATSRAPYTDTQYF.

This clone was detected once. CDR3 DNA sequence: TGTGCCAGCAGTTCCCTTCTGAAGGGGTCAGATACGCAGTATTTT. It yields the protein CASSSLLKGSDTQYF. This chain joins TRBV6-2 or TRBV6-3 and TRBJ2-3, with TRBD1 as a possible D gene (5 bases). Germline CDR1 is MNHEY and CDR2 is SVGEGT. The CDR3 runs to 15 residues. V was clipped by 4 bases and J by 4 bases, with 15 bases between them.

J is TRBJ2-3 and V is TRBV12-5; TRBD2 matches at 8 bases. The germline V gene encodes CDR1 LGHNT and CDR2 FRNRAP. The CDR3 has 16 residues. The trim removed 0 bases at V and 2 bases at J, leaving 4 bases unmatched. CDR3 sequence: CASGLVSGGDTDTQYF. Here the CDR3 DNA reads TGTGCTAGTGGTTTGGTCAGCGGGGGAGACACAGATACGCAGTATTTT.

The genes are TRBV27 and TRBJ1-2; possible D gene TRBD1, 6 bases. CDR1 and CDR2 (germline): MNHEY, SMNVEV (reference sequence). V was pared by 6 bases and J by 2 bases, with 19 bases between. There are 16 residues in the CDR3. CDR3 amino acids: CASRPRVTGLNYGYTF. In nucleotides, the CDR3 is TGTGCCAGCAGACCCCGGGTAACAGGGCTAAACTATGGCTACACCTTC.

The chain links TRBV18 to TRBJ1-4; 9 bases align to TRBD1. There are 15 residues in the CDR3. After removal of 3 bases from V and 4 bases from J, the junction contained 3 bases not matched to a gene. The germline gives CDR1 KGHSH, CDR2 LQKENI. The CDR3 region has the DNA TGTGCCAGCTCACCTGGGACAGGGAATAATGAAAAACTGTTTTTT. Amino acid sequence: CASSPGTGNNEKLFF.

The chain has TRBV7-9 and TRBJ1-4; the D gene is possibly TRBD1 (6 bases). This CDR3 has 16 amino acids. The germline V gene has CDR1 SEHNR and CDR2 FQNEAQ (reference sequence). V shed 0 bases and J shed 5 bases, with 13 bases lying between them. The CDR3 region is CASSLARQVLNEKLFF. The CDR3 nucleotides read TGTGCCAGCAGCTTAGCCCGACAGGTTCTGAATGAAAAACTGTTTTTT.

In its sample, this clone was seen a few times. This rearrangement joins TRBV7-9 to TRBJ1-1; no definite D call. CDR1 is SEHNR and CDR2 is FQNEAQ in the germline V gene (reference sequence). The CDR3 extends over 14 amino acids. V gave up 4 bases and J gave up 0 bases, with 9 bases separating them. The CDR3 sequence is CASSSRFVNTEAFF. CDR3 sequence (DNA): TGTGCCAGCAGCTCCCGCTTCGTGAACACTGAAGCTTTCTTT.